This TCR beta chain stems from a study of technical replicates of blood from a few donors. Clones were sequenced by immunoSEQ multiplex PCR, and TCRdb holds only the in-frame ones, with some missing. Of some 13,000 clones in the sample, 84% were seen once. This TCR was sampled from a human donor in good health. Sequences were obtained from PBMCs.

The CDR3: CASSGGMSYEQYF. The CDR3 coding sequence is TGTGCCAGCAGTGGGGGGATGTCCTACGAGCAGTACTTC. The rearrangement joins TRBV28 to TRBJ2-7, with TRBD2 as a possible D gene (6 bases). The V end was cut by 5 bases, the J end by 1 base, with 9 bases between. CDR1 MDHEN and CDR2 SYDVKM come from the germline V gene. The CDR3 totals 13 residues.